Below are 20 T cell receptor beta chains sequenced from a single sample in a study of CD8 T cells in ankylosing spondylitis. TCRdb redid the calling of the 5' RACE reads with MiXCR, one entry per CDR3 protein. The profile shows under 250,000 distinct CDR3 sequences, approximately 30% of them singletons. Sequencing was done on a sample of blood, either unsorted or a sorted T cell fraction (not recorded which). These receptor sequences come from a male donor with ankylosing spondylitis or in good health (not recorded which).

The chain links TRBV6-5 to TRBJ2-5, with 9 bases aligning to TRBD1. Unmatched junction bases numbered 2, after V lost 4 bases and J lost 2 bases. The germline V gene encodes CDR1 MNHEY and CDR2 SVGAGI. The CDR3 is 14 residues long. The CDR3 DNA reads TGTGCCAGCAGTTGGGGGACAGGGCAAGAGACCCAGTACTTC. Translation: CASSWGTGQETQYF.

CDR3 bases: TGTGCCAGCAGCTTGGGCATCTACTACAATGAGCAGTTCTTC. Translated, it gives CASSLGIYYNEQFF. This chain links TRBV5-6 with TRBJ2-1, with D uncertain. The CDR3 extends over 14 amino acids. Trimming removed 0 bases at V and 3 bases at J, with 7 bases between. The germline gives CDR1 SGHDT, CDR2 YYEEEE.

This sequence joins TRBV12-3 or TRBV12-4 and TRBJ2-3; TRBD2 matches 11 bases. The CDR3 extends over 12 amino acids. J lost 11 bases, V lost 7 bases, and 5 bases had no gene match. CDR3 sequence reads: CASTFLAGGQYF. The CDR3, as DNA: TGTGCCAGCACGTTCCTAGCGGGGGGGCAGTATTTT.

This clonotype came up a few times. V gene TRBV4-2 combines with J gene TRBJ2-3; TRBD2 aligns across 9 bases. This CDR3 comprises 16 residues. CDR1 LGHNA and CDR2 YNFKEQ come from the germline V gene. Trimming removed 4 bases from V and 7 bases from J; junction bases left unmatched: 12. CDR3 sequence reads: CASSPSAGGDWNTQYF. The DNA of the CDR3 is TGTGCCAGCAGCCCCTCCGCGGGGGGGGACTGGAATACGCAGTATTTT.

The gene calls are TRBV27 and TRBJ2-5, with TRBD2 matching over 9 bases. The CDR3 consists of 13 residues. V trimming: 4 bases; J trimming: 5 bases; junction bases outside the gene matches: 2. Looked up from germline, CDR1 is MNHEY and CDR2 is SMNVEV (reference sequence). CDR3 DNA sequence: TGTGCCAGCAGTTCTAGCGGGGTGGAGACCCAGTACTTC. Amino acid sequence: CASSSSGVETQYF.

The chain couples TRBV25-1 to TRBJ2-7; TRBD1 aligns across 12 bases. The CDR3 consists of 14 residues. The V and J ends lost 6 bases and 6 bases, in that order; junction bases with no gene match: 6. CDR1 MGHDK and CDR2 SYGVNS come from the germline V gene. The CDR3 reads CASRGDRGPSEQYF. The CDR3 DNA reads as TGTGCCAGCAGGGGGGACAGGGGGCCGAGCGAGCAGTACTTC.

The chain recombines TRBV4-1 with TRBJ1-3; possible D gene TRBD1, 5 bases. Germline values: CDR1 MGHRA, CDR2 YSYEKL. V lost 5 bases to trimming and J lost 9 bases, with 14 bases between them. The CDR3 has 13 amino acids. The CDR3 protein is CASSSRWGGTIYF. The CDR3 nucleotides are TGCGCCAGCAGCTCCCGCTGGGGCGGCACCATATATTTT.

This clonotype was counted a single time. This chain uses TRBV12-3 or TRBV12-4 with TRBJ1-5; 7 positions match TRBD1. The CDR3 consists of 14 residues. Trimming cost V 5 bases and J 5 bases; bases outside gene matches: 6. The CDR3, as DNA: TGTGCCAGCAGTGGGGGGACAGCGGATCAGCCCCAGCATTTT. Translation: CASSGGTADQPQHF.

The rearrangement uses TRBV10-2 and TRBJ2-1, with 7 nucleotides matching TRBD1. Germline CDR1 WSHSY, CDR2 SAAADI. The V segment lost 3 bases and the J segment 8 bases; nucleotides outside the gene matches: 16. This CDR3 spans 17 amino acids. The CDR3 loop reads CASSEEGMTGSKDEQFF. Here the CDR3 DNA reads TGCGCCAGCAGTGAAGAGGGAATGACAGGGTCGAAGGATGAGCAGTTCTTC.

V and J are TRBV25-1 and TRBJ2-3, with TRBD2 identical over 7 bases. Unmatched junction bases numbered 7, after V lost 5 bases and J lost 2 bases. In germline, CDR1 is MGHDK, CDR2 SYGVNS. CDR3 length equals 15 residues. CDR3 protein: CASSSAGRATDTQYF. In nucleotides, the CDR3 is TGTGCCAGCAGTTCTGCAGGGAGGGCCACAGATACGCAGTATTTT.

The V gene is TRBV12-3 or TRBV12-4, the J gene TRBJ2-5, with 9 bases matching TRBD1. CDR3 length: 15 residues. The trim removed 2 bases at V and 4 bases at J, leaving 5 bases unmatched. The CDR3 loop is CASSLRLTGGETQYF. The CDR3 DNA is TGTGCCAGCAGTTTAAGGTTGACAGGGGGAGAGACCCAGTACTTC.

The V gene is TRBV20-1, the J gene TRBJ2-1, with unresolved D. CDR1 DFQATT and CDR2 SNEGSKA come from the germline V gene (reference sequence). CDR3 length: 14 residues. V was cut by 0 bases and J by 9 bases, with 15 bases left in between. The CDR3 DNA reads as TGCAGTGCTAGAGATGGGTTTGCGTTCGGTGAGCAGTTCTTC. Protein: CSARDGFAFGEQFF.

This chain joins TRBV29-1 and TRBJ2-5; 7 bases align to TRBD1. J lost 5 bases, V lost 6 bases, and 9 bases had no gene match. The length of the CDR3 is 13 residues. The germline V gene encodes CDR1 SQVTM and CDR2 ANQGSEA. As DNA, the CDR3 is TGCAGCGTACGGGGACAGACTCAGGAGACCCAGTACTTC. Translating it yields CSVRGQTQETQYF. The whole variable domain, remainder taken from reference TRBV29-1 and TRBJ2-5, is SAVISQKPSRDICQRGTSLTIQCQVDSQVTMMFWYRQQPGQSLTLIATANQGSEATYESGFVIDKFPISRPNLTFSTLTVSNMSPEDSSIYLCSVRGQTQETQYFGPGTRLLVL.

This clonotype was counted many times. The CDR3 coding sequence is TGCAGCGCTAAGACAGGGAACGAGCAGTACTTC. Its protein product is CSAKTGNEQYF. J is TRBJ2-7 and V is TRBV29-1, with 7 nucleotides matching TRBD1. V shed 7 bases, J shed 5 bases, and the junction held 5 bases outside the gene matches. This CDR3 comprises 11 residues. Looked up from germline, CDR1 is SQVTM and CDR2 is ANQGSEA.

This clonotype has a handful of counts. The chain carries TRBV12-3 or TRBV12-4 and TRBJ2-1; D is uncertain. The CDR3 spans 13 residues. The V end was cut by 4 bases, the J end by 6 bases, with 10 bases between. The CDR3 sequence: CASSSPLSNEQFF. CDR3 DNA sequence: TGTGCCAGCAGTTCCCCCTTAAGCAATGAGCAGTTCTTC.

There are a few counts of this clonotype. The rearrangement uses TRBV20-1 and TRBJ2-7; the D gene is possibly TRBD1 (5 bases). V lost 5 bases, J lost 2 bases, and 10 bases lay in between. Germline V gene data show CDR1 as DFQATT and CDR2 as SNEGSKA (reference sequence). There are 12 residues in the CDR3. The CDR3 spells CSALGDAYEQYF. CDR3 sequence (DNA): TGCAGTGCTTTAGGGGATGCCTACGAGCAGTACTTC.

The chain employs TRBV3-1 and TRBJ2-7; the D is unclear. The CDR3 has 16 amino acids. CDR1 and CDR2 (germline): LGHDT, YNNKEL (reference sequence). Trimming removed 4 bases from V and 0 bases from J, with 16 bases in between. CDR3 coding DNA: TGTGCCAGCAGCCCACCAAAGGCAGGCCGCTCCTACGAGCAGTACTTC. As protein: CASSPPKAGRSYEQYF.

The J gene is TRBJ2-1, the V gene TRBV20-1; D may correspond to TRBD1 or TRBD2 (5 bases each). The CDR3 length is 15 residues. Germline CDR1 is DFQATT and CDR2 is SNEGSKA (reference sequence). The CDR3 here is CSPRPGSLPYNEQFF. In DNA, the CDR3 is TGCAGCCCCCGACCAGGGAGTCTCCCCTACAATGAGCAGTTCTTC.

The chain links TRBV12-3 or TRBV12-4 to TRBJ2-4; 9 bases align to TRBD1. The CDR3 is made up of 14 amino acids. Trimming removed 6 bases from V and 7 bases from J; junction bases left unmatched: 7. In nucleotides, the CDR3 is TGTGCCAGCAGCTCTGACAGGGGGGTGAACATTCAGTACTTC. Translation: CASSSDRGVNIQYF.

This clonotype came up a few times. The J gene is TRBJ2-5, the V gene TRBV3-1; 11 bases line up with TRBD2. The CDR3 runs 15 residues. Looked up from germline, CDR1 is LGHDT and CDR2 is YNNKEL (reference sequence). J lost 5 bases, V lost 0 bases, and 2 bases had no gene match. CDR3 residues: CASSQELAGGETQYF. In DNA, the CDR3 is TGTGCCAGCAGCCAAGAGCTAGCGGGGGGTGAGACCCAGTACTTC.